This T cell receptor (beta chain) appears in the sequencing data of a study of human CD8 memory T cell subsets. Researchers made TCR beta libraries via UMI-labeled 5' RACE. TCRdb derives one entry per CDR3 protein from the 5' RACE reads, leaving out DNA. The table counts about 10,000 distinct CDR3 sequences; 20% to 25% lies in the top ten. The study's findings and limits: Stem-like memory and precursor exhausted T cells were similarly highly diverse; effector memory cells were not. Beta chains of the T cell receptor were the only chains the study sequenced.

Negative magnetic separation enriched total CD8+ T cells. Turning to this clonotype: The antigen is not known.

Germline loops: CDR1 MGHRA, CDR2 YSYEKL. The CDR3 loop spans 13 amino acids. The sequence derives from a human donor in good health. The chain links TRBV4-1 to TRBJ2-1; TCRdb gives TRBD2 as the D gene, but with no DNA this cannot be confirmed. Source material: CD8+ T cells from PBMCs. The CDR3 protein is CASRALGDDEQFF.